This T cell receptor (beta chain) was recorded in a study of blood T cell repertoires in COVID-19. Only one count was recorded for this clone. Sequencing was performed with immunoSEQ multiplex PCR; in TCRdb, only in-frame clones are kept and a portion is missing. This table holds around 220,000 clones, around 84% found once. The receptor comes from a man under 40 with active or convalescent COVID-19. Material for sequencing was peripheral blood.

CDR3 in DNA: TGTGCCAGCAGCTCCCCTAGCGGGAGAAGCAGCGGGGAGCTGTTTTTT. Amino acids: CASSSPSGRSSGELFF. The chain joins TRBV2 to TRBJ2-2, with 10 bases identical to TRBD2. The germline V gene encodes CDR1 SNHLY and CDR2 FYNNEI. J was trimmed by 7 bases and V by 6 bases; bases with no gene match: 11. CDR3 length equals 16 residues.